This T cell receptor (beta chain) is drawn from a study of shared clonotypes between healthy human individuals (TCRdb year 2020). In the study overall: The cohort included three men and a couple of women between 18 and 49 years of age. For each donor, CD4 naive and CD4 memory were each given three plates, CD8 naive was given two plates, and CD8 memory was given one plate. The study deeply sequenced blood TCR repertoires of about 5 healthy adults to estimate repertoire size and the extent of clonotype sharing between individuals. To increase sequencing depth and limit assay-specific biases, TCR repertoire library preparation and sequencing were carried out by different laboratories using diverse techniques. Leukapheresis yielded between about 0.94 and 10 billion PBMCs per donor. Broader findings and caveats from the paper: Higher generation probabilities were observed for clonotypes shared by all four sorted-subset donors than for non-shared clonotypes. The genetic and exposure-history diversity represented was limited by the small number of donors. Sharing across several donors was observed for approximately 5% of naive CD4, over 3% of naive CD8, about 2.3% of memory CD4, and around 0.4% of memory CD8 clonotypes. Naive subsets generally had larger estimated clonotype richness than memory subsets. Rarefaction of sorted-subset datasets indicated incomplete sequencing despite the large sequencing depth. Pairwise subsampling indicated that sequencing depth was expected to affect the degree of clonotype sharing among donors. Sampling was limited to blood, and TCR repertoires in tissue likely differ from TCR repertoires in blood.

Healthy HIV-negative adults with no recently reported acute infections or vaccinations were included as donors. Only Caucasian adults living in Nashville, Tennessee, USA were represented among the donors. CD4+ T cells were enriched by magnetic negative selection; naive cells were then positively selected on CD45RA, and the negative fraction formed the memory subset. Blood was obtained by leukapheresis, after which PBMCs were separated by Ficoll-Histopaque density gradient centrifugation and cryopreserved in liquid nitrogen vapor phase. Purity and quantity of every magnetically sorted T cell population were checked by analytical flow cytometry. From each sorted fraction, genomic DNA was isolated and quantified by UV absorbance on a Nanodrop 2000c. Using the deep immunoSEQ assay, TCR CDR3 regions were amplified from genomic DNA by multiplex PCR. Extracted genomic DNA from each cell subset was spread evenly across all wells of several immunoSEQ 96-well plates, with each plate serving as a replicate. For sorted subsets, about 210 ng of genomic DNA, equivalent to 25,000 to 35,000 T cell genomes, went into each replicate PCR. Purified libraries were quantified with a Qubit 3.0 fluorometer, sized on a Bioanalyzer 2100, and re-quantified with the KAPA Library Quantification kit. Each immunoSEQ 96-well plate was sequenced on its own single-read 150-cycle Illumina NextSeq 550 flow cell. Per the authors' processing: Because the immunoSEQ output included only junctional sequences and no quality scores, the filtering could not be the same as the filtering used for full-length reads. To assign V/J genes and CDR3, sequences were annotated against IMGT germline references using PyIR, a Python wrapper for IgBLAST v1.9. Reads with weak V/J assignments (E-value above 1e-6), missing CDR3, stop codons, out-of-frame junctions, or ambiguous translated residues were removed. V3J clonotypes were defined by identical inferred V gene, J gene, and CDR3 amino acid sequence. Percentage overlap between repertoires was computed as shared unique clonotypes divided by the size of the smaller repertoire. RTK rarefaction, the Chao1 estimator, and Recon v2.1 estimates of unobserved clonotypes were used to assess repertoire richness. Generation probabilities were computed with OLGA for all TCRbeta clonotypes obtained by the gDNA method from a handful of donors. Entries here come from immuneACCESS through TCRdb and include only in-frame sequences with V and J called. Some clones fail to appear in such tables; in the studies checked, an unresolved V gene covers under half of the shortfall, and the cause of the remainder is unknown. V, J and clone size are taken as reported in that table, and D and trimming were inferred from the DNA itself. Within this sample are roughly 1,000,000 clones, with around three quarters of them counted one time only. The ten largest clonotypes hold about 0.52% of the sample.

In regard to this clone: It lacks a known antigen. Qualities for individual bases were not recorded, and no much larger clone is one base off.

This TCR came from a man aged 18 to 29 in good health. Some clones in this sample may be carry-over from other donors' samples. The sequencing sample was made of memory CD4+ T cells from PBMCs. This specimen's cell subset or site label, per the study, means: CD45RA-negative fraction.

The bases are TGTGCCAGCAGTTTGTCAGGGGGATTTACCGAAAAACTGTTTTTT. This sequence encodes CASSLSGGFTEKLFF. The rearrangement joined TRBV5-4 to TRBJ1-4; TRBD1 agrees with 7 junctional bases. V ends up 5 bases short and J 8 bases short, with an unmatched junction base count of 12. The germline V gene (reference sequence) specifies SGHNT as CDR1 and YYREEE as CDR2. The CDR3 covers 15 residues, taking in both the cysteine and the phenylalanine. This entry keeps only the CDR3 DNA: 45 bases, framed from base 1.